This is a list of T cell receptor beta chains from one sample in a study of blood T cells in healthy people across ages. A single record per CDR3 protein comes from TCRdb applying MiXCR to the 5' RACE reads. The data contain about 1.5 million distinct CDR3 sequences, 42% of them singletons. The sequencing sample was made of blood. These receptor sequences come from a woman aged 18-30 years in good health. Both conserved end residues are part of each CDR3. A D gene is named only where the DNA matches it firmly. Rows may omit the clone size; those that give it use once, few, many or a size class.

J	V	size	D	CDR3	DNA
TRBJ2-7	TRBV7-3	NA	TRBD2	CASSPTSGRISYNEQYF	TGTGCCAGCAGCCCCACTAGCGGGAGGATCTCCTACAATGAGCAGTACTTC
TRBJ2-1	TRBV4-3	few	TRBD2	CASSQERGGPNEQFF	TGCGCCAGCAGCCAAGAACGGGGGGGGCCAAATGAGCAGTTCTTC
TRBJ1-2	TRBV12-3/TRBV12-4	NA	TRBD1	CASTHDRGNYGYTF	TGTGCCAGCACCCACGACAGGGGCAACTATGGCTACACCTTC
TRBJ1-2	TRBV7-2	few	NA	CASSLVGYGANYGYTF	TGTGCCAGCAGCTTAGTAGGGTACGGGGCTAACTATGGCTACACCTTC
TRBJ1-2	TRBV20-1	few	TRBD1	CSATVEGAYGYTF	TGCAGTGCTACCGTCGAGGGGGCTTATGGCTACACCTTC
TRBJ2-3	TRBV7-2	few	NA	CASSLEWNPTDTQYF	TGTGCCAGCAGCTTAGAATGGAACCCCACAGATACGCAGTATTTT
TRBJ1-5	TRBV7-2	NA	NA	CASSSSGQPQHF	TGTGCCAGCAGCTCGAGCGGTCAGCCCCAGCATTTT
TRBJ2-5	TRBV7-9	NA	TRBD1	CASSLTGVIETQYF	TGTGCCAGCAGCTTAACAGGGGTTATCGAGACCCAGTACTTC
TRBJ2-7	TRBV10-3	many	TRBD1	CASNRDRTYEQYF	TGTGCCAGCAACCGGGACAGAACCTACGAGCAGTACTTC
TRBJ2-7	TRBV29-1	NA	NA	CSVVVYYEQYF	TGCAGCGTTGTAGTTTACTACGAGCAGTACTTC
TRBJ2-1	TRBV6-5	few	TRBD1	CASSYGGTGGNEQFF	TGTGCCAGCAGTTATGGCGGGACAGGGGGCAATGAGCAGTTCTTC
TRBJ1-2	TRBV5-1	NA	NA	CASSLGTAPPGYTF	TGCGCCAGCAGCTTGGGGACAGCACCTCCTGGCTACACCTTC
TRBJ2-3	TRBV7-2	NA	TRBD2	CASSSYVSREGSTDTQYF	TGTGCCAGCAGCTCATATGTTTCGCGGGAGGGTAGCACAGATACGCAGTATTTT
TRBJ2-1	TRBV15	few	TRBD2	CATSERDFAGREQFF	TGTGCCACCAGCGAGCGGGACTTTGCGGGACGTGAGCAGTTCTTC
TRBJ2-7	TRBV6-6	NA	TRBD1	CASSQRGQGASEQYF	TGTGCCAGCAGCCAACGGGGACAGGGGGCATCCGAGCAGTACTTC
TRBJ1-1	TRBV6-5	few	NA	CASSRMDRNTEAFF	TGTGCCAGCAGCAGGATGGACAGGAACACTGAAGCTTTCTTT
TRBJ2-3	TRBV7-2	NA	NA	CASSRVGADTQYF	TGTGCCAGCAGCCGAGTTGGGGCAGATACGCAGTATTTT
TRBJ1-5	TRBV3-1	NA	NA	CASSQDLHQPQHF	TGTGCCAGCAGCCAAGATTTACATCAGCCCCAGCATTTT
TRBJ1-1	TRBV12-3/TRBV12-4	NA	NA	CASSPAWDTEAFF	TGTGCCAGCAGTCCCGCCTGGGACACTGAAGCTTTCTTT
TRBJ2-3	TRBV6-5	NA	NA	CATPKCLREYTDTQYF	TGTGCCACCCCTAAATGCCTGCGGGAATACACAGATACGCAGTATTTT
TRBJ1-1	TRBV29-1	NA	NA	CSVIKQDTEAFF	TGCAGCGTTATTAAGCAGGACACTGAAGCTTTCTTT
TRBJ1-2	TRBV30	NA	NA	CAWGVVGSYGYTF	TGTGCCTGGGGTGTTGTCGGATCCTATGGCTACACCTTC
TRBJ2-3	TRBV15	NA	TRBD1	CATSRLTGVTDTQYF	TGTGCCACCAGCAGATTGACAGGGGTCACAGATACGCAGTATTTT
TRBJ2-7	TRBV14	many	NA	CASSQYGSWNDYEQYF	TGTGCCAGCAGCCAATACGGATCCTGGAATGACTACGAGCAGTACTTC
TRBJ2-7	TRBV29-1	NA	TRBD1	CSVGGTGGLIYNEQYF	TGCAGCGTTGGAGGGACAGGGGGCTTAATCTACAATGAGCAGTACTTC
TRBJ1-4	TRBV7-8	NA	NA	CASSLPSGGPNEKLFF	TGTGCCAGCAGCTTACCGAGCGGGGGCCCTAATGAAAAACTGTTTTTT
TRBJ2-3	TRBV20-1	few	NA	CSARDPARRDTQYF	TGCAGTGCTAGAGACCCCGCGAGGAGGGATACGCAGTATTTT
TRBJ2-1	TRBV5-1	NA	TRBD2	CASSSGGLAGSREQFF	TGCGCCAGCAGCTCCGGAGGACTAGCGGGGTCCCGGGAGCAGTTCTTC
TRBJ2-7	TRBV6-5	NA	TRBD2	CASTRRGGTEQYF	TGTGCCAGCACTCGACGCGGGGGGACCGAGCAGTACTTC
TRBJ2-1	TRBV27	few	TRBD2	CASSLIAGKRDNEQFF	TGTGCCAGCAGTTTAATAGCGGGGAAGCGTGACAATGAGCAGTTCTTC
TRBJ1-5	TRBV15	few	NA	CATSREVITEINQPQHF	TGTGCCACCAGCAGAGAAGTCATTACAGAAATCAATCAGCCCCAGCATTTT
TRBJ2-7	TRBV4-3	few	TRBD2	CASSQYYSGGGYEQYF	TGCGCCAGCAGCCAATACTATAGCGGGGGCGGGTACGAGCAGTACTTC
TRBJ2-1	TRBV12-3/TRBV12-4	NA	NA	CASSLRDSQETQFF	TGTGCCAGCAGTTTACGGGACTCCCAAGAGACCCAGTTCTTC
TRBJ2-7	TRBV14	few	NA	CASSQDPGVEQYF	TGTGCCAGCAGCCAAGATCCGGGGGTCGAGCAGTACTTC
TRBJ1-5	TRBV4-1	NA	NA	CASSQFHTDSNQPQHF	TGCGCCAGCAGCCAATTCCATACCGATAGCAATCAGCCCCAGCATTTT
TRBJ2-2	TRBV7-6	NA	TRBD2	CASSSVAGTSTGELFF	TGTGCCAGCAGCTCAGTAGCGGGTACGAGCACCGGGGAGCTGTTTTTT
TRBJ2-2	TRBV6-5	few	NA	CASSYTNPLAGNTGELFF	TGTGCCAGCAGTTACACGAACCCCCTGGCAGGAAACACCGGGGAGCTGTTTTTT
TRBJ2-5	TRBV29-1	NA	NA	CSVMGQQETQYF	TGCAGCGTTATGGGGCAGCAAGAGACCCAGTACTTC
TRBJ2-3	TRBV7-9	NA	NA	CASTRLGVPGDTQYF	TGTGCCAGCACCAGATTAGGCGTTCCGGGGGATACGCAGTATTTT
TRBJ2-7	TRBV27	NA	TRBD1	CASSTTGDNYEQYF	TGTGCCAGCAGTACCACAGGGGACAACTACGAGCAGTACTTC
TRBJ2-1	TRBV29-1	NA	TRBD2	CSAPVRGGGRAVYNEQFF	TGCAGCGCCCCAGTCCGGGGTGGCGGGAGGGCCGTCTACAATGAGCAGTTCTTC
TRBJ2-7	TRBV27	once	TRBD1	CASKGLTGVVSEQYF	TGTGCCAGCAAGGGTTTGACAGGGGTTGTGAGCGAGCAGTACTTC
TRBJ1-1	TRBV20-1	few	NA	CSARDPTEQGLNTEAFF	TGCAGTGCTAGAGACCCCACCGAACAGGGCCTGAACACTGAAGCTTTCTTT
TRBJ2-5	TRBV7-3	few	TRBD2	CASSSGLAVNEQYF	TGTGCCAGCAGTTCGGGACTAGCGGTCAATGAGCAGTACTTC
TRBJ2-3	TRBV28	few	NA	CASSLLLNRDPSTDTQYF	TGTGCCAGCAGTTTGCTTCTCAACAGGGACCCTAGCACAGATACGCAGTATTTT
TRBJ2-1	TRBV10-3	NA	NA	CAISPPRGPGLNEQFF	TGTGCCATCAGTCCGCCTCGGGGTCCAGGGTTAAATGAGCAGTTCTTC
TRBJ1-3	TRBV6-6	NA	TRBD1	CASSNPQGARGNTIYF	TGTGCCAGTAGCAACCCACAGGGGGCGCGTGGAAACACCATATATTTT
TRBJ2-7	TRBV7-9	NA	TRBD2	CASRPKTSGVDYEQYF	TGTGCCAGCAGACCCAAAACTAGCGGGGTAGACTACGAGCAGTACTTC
TRBJ2-7	TRBV19	few	NA	CASSNPTGPYEQYF	TGTGCCAGTAGTAATCCAACAGGACCCTACGAGCAGTACTTC
TRBJ2-7	TRBV12-3/TRBV12-4	few	NA	CASSPYSEQYF	TGTGCCAGCAGTCCATACAGTGAGCAGTACTTC
TRBJ2-5	TRBV5-6	NA	NA	CASSSRVKGTYNEQYF	TGTGCCAGCAGCTCCCGGGTCAAGGGAACCTACAATGAGCAGTACTTC
TRBJ1-5	TRBV28	NA	TRBD1	CASSLYRGGHGGNQPQHF	TGTGCCAGCAGTTTATACAGGGGAGGCCATGGTGGCAATCAGCCCCAGCATTTT
TRBJ1-1	TRBV18	NA	NA	CASAPGLSTEAFF	TGTGCCAGCGCACCAGGGTTGAGCACTGAAGCTTTCTTT